Reported below is one T cell receptor beta chain. The clone's antigen remains unknown. The data belong to a study of cytomegalovirus exposure and HLA in healthy donors (dated by TCRdb to the late 2010s). As for the study more broadly: In an earlier analysis of around 540 of the donors, roughly 300 Gb of sequence data and 117 million unique TCR beta sequences from about 179 million T cells were reported. In a later analysis, previously published TCR beta repertoires from 550 to 750 donors were re-analyzed and high-resolution HLA genotyping was added so that TCR occurrence patterns could be studied. The aim of the study was to test whether cataloging public T cell receptors could identify signatures of past pathogen exposure. A separate validation cohort of 100 to 150 different subjects was used in addition to the roughly 640-subject first cohort. Typing coverage varied by locus: roughly 620-640 donors for A, B, C, DRB1 and DQB1; roughly 560 for DQA1; more than 600 for DPA1; roughly 450 for DPB1. Donor age, sex, ethnicity and CMV serostatus were compiled alongside the repertoire data. To decide whether each TCR beta V gene segment behaved as functional or pseudogenic, an earlier analysis of some 600 of the donors relied on high-throughput TCR beta sequencing. HLA typing included class I and class II loci at four-digit resolution. To predict cytomegalovirus infection status, the study combined high-throughput TCR immunosequencing, statistical association of individual TCRs with disease status, and machine learning. On average, about 240,000 unique TCR beta nucleotide sequences were sequenced per donor among 398 genotyped donors of the cohort, with roughly 18% of those sequences being non-productive. Every discovery cohort repertoire had been produced on one sequencing platform. In a later genetic analysis, genome-wide SNP genotypes for about 65% of the roughly 700 donors were used, and that subset was treated as a discovery cohort. The later analysis used no new phenotypic data to find candidate immune exposures, relying instead on TCR beta sequences and their occurrence across donors. An early release covering roughly 600 HLA-typed donors comprised approximately 300 gigabases of sequencing data and about 90 million unique TCR sequences. Five DR-DQ haplotypes were treated as single units for association and clustering because of strong linkage in the cohort. Of the 398 genotyped donors, approximately 82% fell in the genetic ancestry cluster associated with self-reported Caucasian donors. The study profiled the T cell repertoires of fewer than 850 subjects by immunosequencing and related them to cytomegalovirus serostatus.

What the study reported, not specific to this receptor: Sequencing depth was assumed to be roughly uniform across donors in the presence/absence analyses, though that assumption may not hold. The study listed over 150 TCR beta chains as associated with cytomegalovirus. A later analysis found that most CMV-associated TCR beta chains appeared HLA-restricted, with HLA associations seemingly driven largely by CMV exposure. The authors suggested that the approach could potentially be extended to other disease states and immunological phenotypes. A further reported finding was that TCR beta sequences accurately predicted the HLA-A and HLA-B alleles for most subjects in the first cohort. Most TCR sequences were observed very rarely across donors, whereas some public TCRs were present in many individuals. Correlated functional status among segregating V segments might be attributable to linkage disequilibrium, but an unknown experimental factor could not be ruled out. In a later analysis, HLA-associated TCR beta chains were found to be more clonally expanded and to have lower generation probabilities than equally common non-associated chains. A later analysis found that TCR association rates varied across HLA loci, with DRB1 alleles showing the most associated TCRs and HLA-C alleles the fewest. V-gene and J-gene trimming of TCR beta chains was associated with a missense DCLRE1C variant in a later genetic analysis, and the association was replicated in an independent cohort. A cluster of highly shared sequence variants was judged likely to be a technical artifact of the sequencing pipeline. Some IMGT-functional V segments, including TRBV6-2 and TRBV6-3, could not be told apart with the 87-base-pair reads, so those segments were excluded. In an earlier analysis of 587 of the donors, most TCR beta V segments appeared in productive rearrangements about 87% or about 30% of the time, broadly matching IMGT annotations. A later analysis reported that several top co-occurrence clusters appeared linked to parvovirus B19, influenza, CMV and Epstein-Barr virus. For the cohort, immune exposure information was limited to CMV serostatus. In this cohort, only TCR beta chains were sequenced, and detectable features were limited by the absence of alpha or paired-chain data. According to a later genetic analysis, donors in an Asian-associated ancestry cluster had fewer N-insertions in productive TCRs than the approximately 650-donor mean. Cytomegalovirus status was reported to be diagnosed by the classifier with high specificity and sensitivity in both the original and validation cohorts. Strong co-occurrence of HLA alleles, especially DR and DQ, made assigning TCR associations to individual alleles difficult. Specific HLA alleles were associated with 15,000 to 20,000 TCR beta sequences at a false discovery rate of 0.05 in a later analysis. In vitro tests confirmed that three of the cytomegalovirus-associated TCR beta chains recognize cytomegalovirus antigens. The earlier analysis of 587 of the donors excluded roughly 17 rarely observed V segments, including chromosome 9 orphons, because counts were too low. Because some donors lacked HLA typing at each locus, the association tests relied only on the typed subset.

Reading from cysteine to phenylalanine, the CDR3 counts 12 amino acids. Only the CDR3 portion is preserved as DNA: 36 bases, with reading frame beginning at the first base. V and J are truncated by 4 bases and 5 bases respectively, leaving an intervening sequence of 8 bases. According to the germline V gene, CDR1 reads MDHEN and CDR2 reads SYDVKM. The receptor library was made with the immunoSEQ multiplex PCR assay. For the multiplex PCR, a mixture combining 60 forward primers for TCR Vbeta segments and 13 reverse primers for TCR Jbeta segments was used. Amplification of the CDR3 region of rearranged TCR beta genes was performed with a multiplex PCR assay on genomic DNA. The Illumina HiSeq System was used to sequence the amplified TCR beta libraries as 87-base-pair reads. Processing in the source paper ran as follows. A later analysis tallied around 82 million unique TCR beta chains across the 666 repertoires, and approximately 11 million of those chains were shared by two or more donors. Raw reads were error-corrected and collapsed into unique sequences with a nearest-neighbor algorithm that merged closely related sequences to remove PCR and sequencing errors. Alignment of CDR3 sequences to IMGT reference sequences was used to assign V, D and J gene segments. Each retained sequence needed at least a six-nucleotide match to both a V gene segment and a J gene segment. A rearrangement counted as productive if the CDR3 had no stop codons and remained in frame with V and J, and every other rearrangement counted as non-productive. CDR3 was defined by IMGT convention, running from the second conserved V-encoded cysteine to the conserved J-encoded phenylalanine. In an earlier analysis of 500 to 650 of the donors, sequences lacking an unambiguous match to a single V gene segment were excluded. An earlier analysis of 550 to 650 of the donors classified V segments as functional when productive rearrangements were above 56.7% and as segregating when the standard deviation between donors was above 5%. A statistical classification framework was built to diagnose cytomegalovirus status from the catalog of TCR beta chain sequences. In a later analysis, TCR nucleotide sequences were compared against IMGT/GENE-DB human TR gene sequences so that V and J genes could be assigned. The TCRdist pipeline was used in a later analysis to assign CDR3 sequences and most-parsimonious VDJ recombination scenarios. In a later analysis, each TCR beta chain was defined by its CDR3 amino acid sequence together with its V-gene family, and reads lacking a unique V-gene family were excluded. To address suspected cross-contamination and a sequencing artifact, a later analysis removed a few hundred highly shared, low-generation-probability nucleotide sequences. For each public chain, a later analysis derived a clonal expansion index from normalized ranks of inferred template counts within each repertoire. In a later analysis, generation probabilities were computed using a VDJ recombination model fitted to out-of-frame rearrangements, and the results were checked against IGoR. A later analysis scored TCR-TCR, TCR-HLA and TCR-CMV co-occurrence with hypergeometric tests, applying a repertoire-size bias correction to TCR pairs. To estimate false discovery rates, a later analysis permuted the HLA or CMV assignments 20 times. In a later analysis, co-occurring TCRs were grouped using DBSCAN, with TCRdist sequence similarity added in when clustering inside HLA-allele-positive subsets. Repertoires with fewer than 30,000 or more than 120,000 public chains were left out of co-occurrence clustering, as were a handful of repertoires with anomalous nucleotide sharing. As stored in TCRdb, this immuneACCESS dataset retains in-frame rearrangements with V and J assigned. A fraction of the clones does not appear; measured against another copy, unresolved V genes explain less than half of the discrepancy, and the remainder lacks a known reason. The V and J calls and clone size were taken over from that table, and D and trimming were inferred from the DNA. The sample's table covers about 130,000 clones. The ten top clones hold under 3.5% of the sample.

The cohort was made up of approximately 670 healthy bone marrow donors. Cohort members were all nominally healthy when sampled, although unrecorded immune exposures were likely present. The donor was CMV seronegative and belonged to the group of 352 seronegative cohort members. Every donor gave a peripheral blood sample, and the peripheral blood mononuclear cells from that sample were used for TCR beta sequencing. Genomic DNA extraction from the blood cell samples was performed with the Qiagen DNeasy Blood Extraction Kit. The sequenced sample was PBMCs. This TCR was recovered from a man aged 25-45 years in good health and CMV-seronegative. The chain uses TRBV28 and TRBJ2-5, with the D gene not confidently named. The DNA is TGTGCCAGCAGTTCCGTCGGGGAGACCCAGTACTTC. Translated, this gives CASSSVGETQYF. Outside the CDR3, residues come from the reference TRBV28 and TRBJ2-5 proteins, so the full variable domain is: DVKVTQSSRYLVKRTGEKVFLECVQDMDHENMFWYRQDPGLGLRLIYFSYDVKMKEKGDIPEGYSVSREKKERFSLILESASTNQTSMYLCASSSVGETQYFGPGTRLLVL.